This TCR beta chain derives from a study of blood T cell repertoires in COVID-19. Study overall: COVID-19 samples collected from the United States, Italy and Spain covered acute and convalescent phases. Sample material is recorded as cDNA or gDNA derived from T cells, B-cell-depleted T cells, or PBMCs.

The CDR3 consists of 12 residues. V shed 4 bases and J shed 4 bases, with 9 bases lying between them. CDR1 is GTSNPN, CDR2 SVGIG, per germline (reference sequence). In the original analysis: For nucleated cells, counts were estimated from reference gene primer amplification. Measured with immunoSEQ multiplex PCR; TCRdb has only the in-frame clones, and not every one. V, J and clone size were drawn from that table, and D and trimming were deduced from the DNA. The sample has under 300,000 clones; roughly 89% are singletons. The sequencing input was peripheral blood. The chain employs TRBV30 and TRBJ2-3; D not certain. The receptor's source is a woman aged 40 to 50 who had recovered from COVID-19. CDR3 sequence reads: CAWNPGADTQYF. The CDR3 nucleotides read TGTGCCTGGAATCCGGGTGCAGATACGCAGTATTTT.